Shown below are 3 T cell receptor beta chains from a single sample sequenced in a study of T cell clonality in common variable immunodeficiency. This table comes from immunoSEQ multiplex PCR, and its TCRdb copy is limited to in-frame clones, with some not included. The sample contains fewer than 75,000 clones, none of them singletons. The sample consisted of peripheral blood mononuclear cells. Receptors originate from a person aged 18 to 75 in good health.

This clone came up many times. The CDR3 end lies 3 residues beyond the end of the read and is filled in from the germline J gene. The chain carries TRBV2 and TRBJ2-3; D is possibly TRBD1 (5 bases). The length of the CDR3 is 14 residues. Germline lookup yields CDR1 SNHLY and CDR2 FYNNEI. V lost 7 bases and J 0 bases, leaving 11 bases between the germline ends. CDR3 sequence reads: CASTPTVSTDTQYF. CDR3 DNA, as far as it was read: TGTGCCAGCACCCCGACAGTTAGCACAGATACG. The entire variable domain, with the rest obtained from reference TRBV2 and TRBJ2-3, is as follows: EPEVTQTPSHQVTQMGQEVILRCVPISNHLYFYWYRQILGQKVEFLVSFYNNEISEKSEIFDDQFSVERPDGSNFTLKIRSTKLEDSAMYFCASTPTVSTDTQYFGPGTRLTVL.

Ten or more counts support this clone. The CDR3 end falls 3 residues outside the read, so it is completed with the germline J gene. The rearrangement links TRBV19 to TRBJ1-4; 10 positions agree with TRBD1. This CDR3 is 14 amino acids long. Germline V gene lookup returns CDR1 LNHDA and CDR2 SQIVND (reference sequence). The V segment lost 3 bases and the J segment 5 bases; nucleotides outside the gene matches: 0. The CDR3 region is CASSMGQGNEKLFF. The covered CDR3 bases are TGTGCCAGTAGTATGGGACAGGGGAATGAAAAA.

There are many counts of this clone. The DNA read from the CDR3 is TGTGCCAGTAGTATGGGGGGGGCTCTTTACTACAATGAG. Encoded protein: CASSMGGALYYNE. The CDR3 as a whole reads CASSMGGALYYNEQFF. The V gene is TRBV19, the J gene TRBJ2-1; D possibly corresponds to TRBD2 (7 bases). The CDR3 end falls 3 residues outside the read, so it is completed with the germline J gene. Per germline, CDR1 LNHDA and CDR2 SQIVND (reference sequence). Between the trimmed V and J ends, which lost 3 bases and 3 bases, there was a span of 15 bases. This CDR3 contains 16 residues. Based on the CDR3 plus reference TRBV19 and TRBJ2-1, the full variable domain is DGGITQSPKYLFRKEGQNVTLSCEQNLNHDAMYWYRQDPGQGLRLIYYSQIVNDFQKGDIAEGYSVSREKKESFPLTVTSAQKNPTAFYLCASSMGGALYYNEQFFGPGTRLTVL.